This T cell receptor beta chain appears in the sequencing data of a study of regulatory T cells in long-lasting Graves disease. The time point: persistent/refractory GD, antithyroid drugs over 5 years with positive TRAb. The TCR library used RNA extracted from PBMCs. Construction of TCR beta libraries relied on iRepertoire HTBI primers and on Arm-PCR targeting CDR3 regions. TCRdb used MiXCR to reprocess the multiplex PCR reads, holding one entry per CDR3 protein. The sample yields roughly 300,000 distinct CDR3 sequences, less than 20% seen once. Trimming removed 5 bases from V and 2 bases from J, with 6 bases in between. CDR3 length: 12 amino acids. The germline V gene has CDR1 SEHNR and CDR2 FQNEAQ (reference sequence).

The sequence came from a female donor with Graves disease. The source was peripheral blood mononuclear cells (PBMCs), collected when the disease was refractory, from a patient treated with antithyroid drugs. V usage is TRBV7-9 and J usage is TRBJ2-5; D not certain. DNA for the CDR3: TGTGCCAGCAGCCGGCATCAAGAGACCCAGTACTTC. Translating gives CASSRHQETQYF.